The rows below give T cell receptor beta chains drawn from one sample of a study of long-term antiretroviral therapy in people with HIV. TCRdb keeps only in-frame clones here, not all; method: immunoSEQ multiplex PCR. Of approximately 17,000 clones in the sample, roughly 80% are singletons; the top ten hold about 14%. The source was unsorted PBMCs, collected approximately 1.3 years before starting antiretroviral therapy. The receptors shown here come from a man aged 30 to 39 with HIV. The CDR3 runs from the conserved cysteine through the conserved F or W. D genes are given only for firm matches. Size is omitted from some rows. Given values are once, few, many or a class for expanded clones.

j_call v_call d_call clone_size cdr3_aa cdr3_nt
TRBJ2-5 TRBV11-2 . . CASSLATTNQETQYF TGTGCCAGCAGCCTCGCGACTACCAACCAAGAGACCCAGTACTTC
TRBJ1-2 TRBV21-1 . . CASSNGHPHRNSYGYTF TGTGCCAGCAGCAACGGACACCCACACCGGAATTCCTATGGCTACACCTTC
TRBJ2-1 TRBV19 . . CASRALGYNEQFF TGTGCCAGTAGGGCCCTCGGGTACAATGAGCAGTTCTTC
TRBJ2-7 TRBV2 . . CASNEAPTYEQYF TGTGCCAGCAACGAGGCGCCCACCTACGAGCAGTACTTC
TRBJ1-2 TRBV4-2 TRBD1 . CASSQAGDRLDGYTF TGTGCCAGCAGCCAAGCCGGGGACAGACTCGATGGCTACACCTTC
TRBJ1-1 TRBV14 . few CASSPQDTNTEAFF TGTGCCAGCAGCCCCCAGGACACGAACACTGAAGCTTTCTTT
TRBJ2-2 TRBV7-9 TRBD1 . CASSTDRGLTGELFF TGTGCCAGCAGTACGGACAGGGGCCTCACCGGGGAGCTGTTTTTT
TRBJ2-7 TRBV2 TRBD2 . CASSVWSSGPSYEQYF TGTGCCAGCAGTGTATGGTCTAGCGGGCCATCCTACGAGCAGTACTTC
TRBJ2-1 TRBV28 . once CASTSLGRYNEQFF TGTGCCAGTACTAGCTTAGGGAGATACAATGAGCAGTTCTTC
TRBJ1-5 TRBV7-2 TRBD1 . CASSLGRDRDPAYQPQHF TGTGCCAGCAGCTTAGGCCGGGACAGGGACCCGGCCTATCAGCCCCAGCATTTT
TRBJ1-1 TRBV5-4 . once CASSLDGGAYTEAFF TGTGCCAGCAGCTTGGATGGGGGCGCGTACACTGAAGCTTTCTTT
TRBJ2-1 TRBV27 . . CASSLQPSSYNEQFF TGTGCCAGCAGTTTACAACCGAGCTCCTACAATGAGCAGTTCTTC
TRBJ1-5 TRBV5-1 TRBD1 . CASSGTGDQPQHF TGCGCCAGCAGCGGGACAGGGGACCAGCCCCAGCATTTT
TRBJ1-4 TRBV1 . . CTSSQVRRVRCNEKLFF TGCACCAGCAGCCAAGTTCGCAGGGTGCGGTGTAATGAAAAACTGTTTTTT
TRBJ2-3 TRBV7-9 . . CASSLEQTSTDTQYF TGTGCCAGCAGCTTGGAGCAAACTAGCACAGATACGCAGTATTTT
TRBJ2-7 TRBV9 . . CASSVATGHYEQYF TGTGCCAGCAGCGTAGCTACAGGACACTACGAGCAGTACTTC
TRBJ2-2 TRBV7-9 . . CASSWPGGGTNTGELFF TGTGCCAGCAGCTGGCCTGGCGGGGGCACTAACACCGGGGAGCTGTTTTTT
TRBJ2-2 TRBV7-9 TRBD2 once CASTPSGGVNTGELFF TGTGCCAGCACCCCGAGTGGGGGGGTAAACACCGGGGAGCTGTTTTTT
TRBJ1-2 TRBV18 TRBD1 . CASSRGQGDGYTF TGTGCCAGCTCACGCGGACAGGGGGATGGCTACACCTTC
TRBJ1-1 TRBV28 . . CASSPARQPNTEAFF TGTGCCAGCAGCCCGGCTCGGCAGCCGAACACTGAAGCTTTCTTT
TRBJ2-5 TRBV7-6 TRBD2 . CASSSTSGRAETQYF TGTGCCAGCAGCAGTACTAGCGGGAGGGCCGAGACCCAGTACTTC
TRBJ2-7 TRBV6-5 . . CASSYSRVNYEQYF TGTGCCAGCAGTTACTCGAGGGTGAACTACGAGCAGTACTTC
TRBJ2-5 TRBV19 . . CASAEGGQHGTQYF TGTGCCAGTGCTGAAGGAGGACAGCACGGGACCCAGTACTTC
TRBJ2-1 TRBV11-2 TRBD2 . CASSLTLAGGASYNEQFF TGTGCCAGCAGCTTAACTCTAGCGGGGGGTGCCTCCTACAATGAGCAGTTCTTC
TRBJ2-1 TRBV7-9 TRBD2 . CASSPLAGPYNEQFF TGTGCCAGCAGCCCTCTAGCGGGTCCCTACAATGAGCAGTTCTTC
TRBJ1-1 TRBV7-9 TRBD1 . CASSLADRKLAEAFF TGTGCCAGCAGCTTAGCGGACAGGAAGCTTGCCGAAGCTTTCTTT
TRBJ1-2 TRBV5-1 . medium-sized CASSLVPAHYGYTF TGCGCCAGCAGCTTGGTTCCAGCCCACTATGGCTACACCTTC
TRBJ2-2 TRBV28 TRBD1 . CASSFGQGYTGELFF TGTGCCAGCAGTTTTGGACAGGGCTACACCGGGGAGCTGTTTTTT
TRBJ2-7 TRBV7-9 . once CASSSTLYEQYF TGTGCCAGCAGTAGTACCCTCTACGAGCAGTACTTC
TRBJ1-6 TRBV14 . . CASTPGGAPFNSPLHF TGTGCCAGCACCCCGGGAGGGGCACCCTTTAATTCACCCCTCCACTTT
TRBJ1-1 TRBV19 . . CASKMSTWTEAFF TGTGCCAGTAAAATGTCGACTTGGACTGAAGCTTTCTTT
TRBJ2-3 TRBV11-3 . . CASSLGGLTDTQYF TGTGCCAGCAGCTTAGGCGGTCTCACAGATACGCAGTATTTT
TRBJ2-5 TRBV4-3 . . CASSQDVGYQETQYF TGCGCCAGCAGCCAAGACGTGGGGTATCAAGAGACCCAGTACTTC
TRBJ2-7 TRBV21-1 . once CASSKRSRDYRSYEQYF TGTGCCAGCAGCAAAAGGTCCCGGGACTATCGGTCCTACGAGCAGTACTTC
TRBJ1-1 TRBV5-1 . . CASSFGGKGGTRLDTEAFF TGCGCCAGCAGCTTTGGGGGCAAAGGGGGGACGAGGCTCGACACTGAAGCTTTCTTT
TRBJ2-7 TRBV10-3 TRBD2 . CAITSSGGDYEQYF TGTGCCATCACCTCTAGCGGGGGGGATTACGAGCAGTACTTC